The rows below give T cell receptor beta chains drawn from one sample of a study of cytomegalovirus exposure and HLA in healthy donors. The data were produced by immunoSEQ multiplex PCR, yet TCRdb's version contains in-frame clones alone and is incomplete. This sample has 150,000 to 200,000 clones, with approximately 81% found just once. Sequenced sample: PBMCs. These receptors all come from a man between 18 and 35 years old in good health and CMV-seropositive. CDR3s include the opening cysteine and the closing phenylalanine or tryptophan. The D gene is left open where the match is weak. Clone size is stated in some rows and not others, as once, few, many or a class when expanded.

size	V	D	J	DNA	CDR3
.	TRBV11-2	.	TRBJ1-2	TGTGCCAGCAGCTTAGATCGCGTAGGCAGGGGAGACTATGGCTACACCTTC	CASSLDRVGRGDYGYTF
.	TRBV11-2	TRBD2	TRBJ2-3	TGTGCCAGCAGCCATGGGACTAGCGGAAGCACAGATACGCAGTATTTT	CASSHGTSGSTDTQYF
.	TRBV19	.	TRBJ1-1	TGTGCCAGTAGTATATCCTTGAACACTGAAGCTTTCTTT	CASSISLNTEAFF
.	TRBV11-3	.	TRBJ1-1	TGTGCCAGCAGCCCGGGACTCGTGACTTTCTTT	CASSPGLVTFF
few	TRBV5-1	.	TRBJ2-7	TGCGCCAGCAGCTTGGCCGCGGGGAACTACGAGCAGTACTTC	CASSLAAGNYEQYF
once	TRBV28	TRBD1	TRBJ2-5	TGTGCCAGCATTCGAACAGGGGCCAACATCCAGTACTTC	CASIRTGANIQYF
.	TRBV5-1	TRBD2	TRBJ2-1	TGCGCCAGCAGCTTGGGGCTAGCGGGAGCCTCTGAGCAGTTCTTC	CASSLGLAGASEQFF
.	TRBV19	.	TRBJ2-7	TGTGCCAGTAGTATTCGTACCGGGCCGGGGGTCGAGCAGTACTTC	CASSIRTGPGVEQYF
.	TRBV9	TRBD1	TRBJ1-1	TGTGCCAGCAGCGTAGGTACAGGGGGAACTGAAGCTTTCTTT	CASSVGTGGTEAFF
.	TRBV19	TRBD2	TRBJ2-3	TGTGCCAGTAGTCCGGGACTAGCGGGGGCCCCCGGTCCAGATACGCAGTATTTT	CASSPGLAGAPGPDTQYF
.	TRBV13	TRBD1	TRBJ2-3	TGTGCCAGCAGCTTTACAGGGGGTTTAGAAGATACGCAGTATTTT	CASSFTGGLEDTQYF
.	TRBV2	.	TRBJ2-3	TGTGCCAGCAGCTCCCAGGCAGATACGCAGTATTTT	CASSSQADTQYF
.	TRBV11-2	TRBD1	TRBJ2-1	TGTGCCAGCAGCTCCCCGACAGGGAATAGGGGCAATGAGCAGTTCTTC	CASSSPTGNRGNEQFF
.	TRBV30	.	TRBJ2-5	TGTGCCTGGAGTGTAAAAAGCGGACTGCTTGGGGAGACCCAGTACTTC	CAWSVKSGLLGETQYF
.	TRBV11-2	TRBD2	TRBJ2-2	TGTGCCAGCAGCCCACAAACTAGCGGGGGGACCGGGGAGCTGTTTTTT	CASSPQTSGGTGELFF
.	TRBV28	TRBD1	TRBJ1-2	TGTGCCAGCAGCGAGACAGGGGCTGGCTACACCTTC	CASSETGAGYTF
.	TRBV9	.	TRBJ2-2	TGTGCCAGCAGCGTAGAGGCAGGCCACGGGGAGCTGTTTTTT	CASSVEAGHGELFF
.	TRBV6-1	.	TRBJ1-5	TGTGCCAGTAGGCGGGACGGCAATCAGCCCCAGCATTTT	CASRRDGNQPQHF
.	TRBV28	.	TRBJ2-7	TGTGCCAGCAGAACCCAACCGGGACTGCAGTACTTC	CASRTQPGLQYF
few	TRBV19	.	TRBJ2-7	TGTGCCAGTAGTATAGATTCGGAGGGCTCCTACGAGCAGTACTTC	CASSIDSEGSYEQYF
.	TRBV6-1	.	TRBJ1-2	TGTGCCATCCATCTCTGGAGCTATGGCTACACCTTC	CAIHLWSYGYTF
few	TRBV5-4	TRBD1	TRBJ1-2	TGTGCCAGCAGCCCCTGGACAGGGTTTGGCTACACCTTC	CASSPWTGFGYTF
.	TRBV27	TRBD2	TRBJ2-1	TGTGCCAGCAGTCCCTGGGGAGCGGGAGGGCCTTACAATGAGCAGTTCTTC	CASSPWGAGGPYNEQFF
.	TRBV6-1	.	TRBJ1-5	TGTGCCAGCAGTGAACGGTACCTAGGTAATCAGCCCCAGCATTTT	CASSERYLGNQPQHF
.	TRBV15	.	TRBJ2-2	TGTGCCACCAGCAGAGATCGGAGCGGGGAGCTGTTTTTT	CATSRDRSGELFF
.	TRBV6-1	.	TRBJ1-4	TGTGCCAGCAGTTCCAGACCCGGGGCGGGAGAAAAACTGTTTTTT	CASSSRPGAGEKLFF
.	TRBV27	.	TRBJ1-2	TGTGCCAGCAGTTTATACCCCACTATGGGCTACACCTTC	CASSLYPTMGYTF
.	TRBV29-1	TRBD1	TRBJ2-7	TGCAGCGTACGGGACAGGGTAACCTACGAGCAGTACTTC	CSVRDRVTYEQYF
.	TRBV11-2	TRBD1	TRBJ2-7	TGTGCCAGCAGCTTTATCCGAGACAGGGTCTACGAGCAGTACTTC	CASSFIRDRVYEQYF
.	TRBV6-6	.	TRBJ2-3	TGTGCCAGCAGTTACCCAACGGGGGTCGCAGATACGCAGTATTTT	CASSYPTGVADTQYF
.	TRBV2	TRBD1	TRBJ1-4	TGTGCCAGCAGTGAAGGGGGGACAGTCGCAACTAATGAAAAACTGTTTTTT	CASSEGGTVATNEKLFF
once	TRBV10-1	TRBD1	TRBJ1-4	TGCGCCAGATACCACGGACAGGGAAGTGAAAAACTGTTTTTT	CARYHGQGSEKLFF
.	TRBV6-5	.	TRBJ2-1	TGTGCCAGCAGTTACGGCGGAGCAGCAGATGAGCAGTTCTTC	CASSYGGAADEQFF
.	TRBV7-3	.	TRBJ2-6	TGTGCCAGCAGCTCATACAGCTCTGGGGCCAACGTCCTGACTTTC	CASSSYSSGANVLTF
.	TRBV27	TRBD1	TRBJ2-7	TGTGCCAGCAGTTCCCGGGACAGGGCAGACGAGCAGTACTTC	CASSSRDRADEQYF
once	TRBV4-1	.	TRBJ1-1	TGCGCCAGCAGCCAGGAAACAGGGATGAACACTGAAGCTTTCTTT	CASSQETGMNTEAFF
.	TRBV7-9	TRBD2	TRBJ2-3	TGTGCCAGCAGCTCCTTCCCTGGACTAGCGGGGGGGAGCACAGATACGCAGTATTTT	CASSSFPGLAGGSTDTQYF
.	TRBV13	.	TRBJ1-2	TGTGCCAGCAGCCGACCCTACAGGGAAGGAGGCTACACCTTC	CASSRPYREGGYTF
.	TRBV25-1	TRBD1	TRBJ2-7	TGTGCCAGCAGTGGTGGGGACAGGACCTACGAGCAGTACTTC	CASSGGDRTYEQYF
.	TRBV7-6	.	TRBJ1-6	TGTGCCAGCAGCTCCCTGGGGAGCTCCTATAATTCACCCCTCCACTTT	CASSSLGSSYNSPLHF
.	TRBV30	.	TRBJ2-1	TGTGCCTGGAGTGTTTTGAGAGAGCAGTTCTTC	CAWSVLREQFF
few	TRBV15	TRBD2	TRBJ2-1	TGTGCCACCAGCTCCCGACTAGCTTCAAATGAGCAGTTCTTC	CATSSRLASNEQFF
.	TRBV28	.	TRBJ1-5	TGTGCCAGCAGTCCACGGACCCAGGGTTTAAGCAATCAGCCCCAGCATTTT	CASSPRTQGLSNQPQHF
.	TRBV6-1	TRBD1	TRBJ1-6	TGTGCCAGCAGTCAGGGGGCGTTGTATTCACCCCTCCACTTT	CASSQGALYSPLHF
.	TRBV7-2	.	TRBJ1-2	TGTGCCAGCAGCTTAGGGGCAGGGGAGGGGTATGGCTACACCTTC	CASSLGAGEGYGYTF
.	TRBV27	TRBD1	TRBJ2-2	TGTGCCAGCAGGCGGAGACAGGGGTCCACCGGGGAGCTGTTTTTT	CASRRRQGSTGELFF
.	TRBV19	.	TRBJ1-5	TGTGCCAGTAGTACCGACGGGATTTATAGCAATCAGCCCCAGCATTTT	CASSTDGIYSNQPQHF
.	TRBV11-1	TRBD1	TRBJ2-1	TGTGCCAGCAGTCGGCGGGGACAGGGTGACAATGAGCAGTTCTTC	CASSRRGQGDNEQFF
.	TRBV6-1	.	TRBJ2-2	TGTGCCAGCAGTGGACAGGAACAACCCGGGGAGCTGTTTTTT	CASSGQEQPGELFF
.	TRBV9	TRBD2	TRBJ2-5	TGTGCCAGCAGCCCATGGACTAGCGGGGCTCCTGGGACCCAGTACTTC	CASSPWTSGAPGTQYF
.	TRBV19	TRBD1	TRBJ1-5	TGTGCCAGTAGTATAAGTGACAGGGGGTATGGTCAGCCCCAGCATTTT	CASSISDRGYGQPQHF
few	TRBV27	.	TRBJ2-7	TGTGCCAGCAGTTTACAGGGCCTAGGATCCTACGAGCAGTACTTC	CASSLQGLGSYEQYF
.	TRBV29-1	TRBD1	TRBJ2-5	TGCAGCGTTGAACCACAGGGGGTCGGGCAAGAGACCCAGTACTTC	CSVEPQGVGQETQYF
.	TRBV19	TRBD2	TRBJ2-1	TGTGCCTCCCAGCGGGACCGCTCCTACAATGAGCAGTTCTTC	CASQRDRSYNEQFF
.	TRBV7-3	TRBD2	TRBJ2-3	TGTGCCAGCAGCTCCAACTTAGCGGGTACGCAGTATTTT	CASSSNLAGTQYF